A selection of T cell receptor beta chains follows, all from one sample in a study of CD8+ T cells in alopecia areata. Only in-frame clones appear in the TCRdb table, and some are missing; sequencing was by immunoSEQ multiplex PCR. The sample lists over 150,000 clones; around three fifths were seen once. The source material was CD8+ T cells sorted from blood. These receptors were obtained from a human donor in good health. CDR3s include the opening cysteine and the closing phenylalanine or tryptophan. D genes are given only for firm matches. Clone size is given for some rows only: seen once, a few or many times, or a class if the clone is expanded.

TRBV30	-	-	TRBJ2-7	TGTGCCTGGACCGAGTCGGGCGGCTACGAGCAGTACTTC	CAWTESGGYEQYF
TRBV29-1	-	-	TRBJ1-1	TGCAGCGTCCTCCATGACTCGAACACTGAAGCTTTCTTT	CSVLHDSNTEAFF
TRBV23-1	few	TRBD1	TRBJ2-5	TGCGCCAGCAGTCTGGAAGGGGACAGAGAGTTCCAAGAGACCCAGTACTTC	CASSLEGDREFQETQYF
TRBV2	-	TRBD1	TRBJ2-7	TGTGCCAGCACTGGGACAGGCTACGAGCAGTACTTC	CASTGTGYEQYF
TRBV13	-	-	TRBJ1-2	TGTGCCAGCAGTTTCGGGGGCGACCCCCATGGCTACACCTTC	CASSFGGDPHGYTF
TRBV19	-	-	TRBJ1-5	TGTGCCAGTAGGCCGGCGGGAAAGCGTCAGCCCCAGCATTTT	CASRPAGKRQPQHF
TRBV7-9	-	-	TRBJ1-5	TGTGCCAGCAGCTTAACGGGCCAGCCCCAGCATTTT	CASSLTGQPQHF
TRBV2	few	TRBD1	TRBJ2-1	TGTGCCAGCAGTGCCCGGACAGGGGATGAGCAGTTCTTC	CASSARTGDEQFF
TRBV27	-	-	TRBJ1-1	TGTGCCAGCAGTTTAGGGGCAGGGCTTTGGAACACTGAAGCTTTCTTT	CASSLGAGLWNTEAFF
TRBV4-2	few	TRBD1	TRBJ1-1	TGTGCCAGCGGGACAGCGAACACTGAAGCTTTCTTT	CASGTANTEAFF
TRBV29-1	few	TRBD1	TRBJ2-7	TGCAGCGCGTCCGACAGGGAAAGCGAGCAGTACTTC	CSASDRESEQYF
TRBV2	-	TRBD1	TRBJ1-5	TGTGCCAGCAGTGAAGGGACAGGGTCCTTTTCGCCCCAGCATTTT	CASSEGTGSFSPQHF
TRBV6-5	-	TRBD1	TRBJ1-1	TGTGCCAGCAGTAGGACAGGGGGAAACACTGAAGCTTTCTTT	CASSRTGGNTEAFF
TRBV9	few	-	TRBJ1-4	TGTGCCAGCAGCCCATCGACTGGAAAACTGTTTTTT	CASSPSTGKLFF
TRBV13	-	-	TRBJ1-6	TGTGCCAGCAGCTTAGAAGGTTCACCCCTCCACTTT	CASSLEGSPLHF
TRBV7-9	many	-	TRBJ1-5	TGTGCCAGCAGCTTAGGGCAGGGTCAGCCCCAGCATTTT	CASSLGQGQPQHF
TRBV7-9	-	-	TRBJ1-2	TGTGCCAGCAGCTTAGCGTCCAGGGATACTGGCTACACCTTC	CASSLASRDTGYTF
TRBV14	-	-	TRBJ2-2	TGTGCCAGCAGCCTGCCAGGGCGGCGTAACACCGGGGAGCTGTTTTTT	CASSLPGRRNTGELFF
TRBV30	-	-	TRBJ1-1	TGTGCCTGGAGTGAGGGCTCTGGGGGCACTGAAGCTTTCTTT	CAWSEGSGGTEAFF
TRBV11-3	-	-	TRBJ2-6	TGTGCCAGCGGTGGATCTGGGGCCAACGTCCTGACTTTC	CASGGSGANVLTF
TRBV7-4	-	-	TRBJ2-5	TGTGCCAGCAGCTCGAGAAGGACGACGGGAGAGACCCAGTACTTC	CASSSRRTTGETQYF
TRBV4-1	-	-	TRBJ1-2	TGCGCCAGCAGCCCTGCTCCGGGTACCAACTATGGCTACACCTTC	CASSPAPGTNYGYTF
TRBV9	-	TRBD2	TRBJ2-7	TGTGCCAGCAGCCCCGAGGGGACTAGCGGTTACGAGCAGTACTTC	CASSPEGTSGYEQYF
TRBV5-1	few	-	TRBJ2-7	TGCGCCAGCAGCGTCTCCGGGGGCGTCCACGAGCAGTACTTC	CASSVSGGVHEQYF
TRBV7-9	few	-	TRBJ1-2	TGTGCCAGCAGCTTAGGGGGATATGGCTACACCTTC	CASSLGGYGYTF
TRBV9	-	-	TRBJ1-2	TGTGCCAGCAGCGTAGACGGTGGCTACACCTTC	CASSVDGGYTF
TRBV25-1	-	-	TRBJ2-2	TGTGCCAGAGACGCTAGAGATAACACCGGGGAGCTGTTTTTT	CARDARDNTGELFF
TRBV23-1	-	-	TRBJ1-2	TGCGCCAGCAGCTTCCCCACGGGGCCGTCCTACTATGGCTACACCTTC	CASSFPTGPSYYGYTF
TRBV29-1	-	TRBD1	TRBJ1-1	TGCAGCGTACGCCGGGACAGGGGATCTGCGGAAGCTTTCTTT	CSVRRDRGSAEAFF
TRBV4-1	few	TRBD1	TRBJ1-5	TGCGCCAGCAGCAATAGCGGGACAGGGAACAATCAGCCCCAGCATTTT	CASSNSGTGNNQPQHF
TRBV1	-	-	TRBJ2-4	TGCACCAGCAGCCGAACCTGGGAGGGTATCCACATTCAGTACTTC	CTSSRTWEGIHIQYF
TRBV10-3	few	-	TRBJ2-7	TGTGCCATCCCTACAGACTACGAGCAGTACTTC	CAIPTDYEQYF
TRBV5-1	-	-	TRBJ2-7	TGCGCCAGCAGCTTGGGTCTAGGGAGCTACGAGCAGTACTTC	CASSLGLGSYEQYF
TRBV25-1	few	-	TRBJ1-2	TGTGCCAGCAGTGAATCAGGGCTCTATGGCTACACCTTC	CASSESGLYGYTF
TRBV29-1	-	-	TRBJ2-6	TGCAGCGTTATAACCCTGGACAGAGGGGCCAACGTCCTGACTTTC	CSVITLDRGANVLTF
TRBV27	-	-	TRBJ1-1	TGTGCCAGCATGTTACGCTGGGGCCCCGGCACTGAAGCTTTCTTT	CASMLRWGPGTEAFF
TRBV29-1	once	TRBD1	TRBJ1-5	TGCAGCGTCCAGGGGGCGGATCAGCCCCAGCATTTT	CSVQGADQPQHF
TRBV6-5	medium-sized	TRBD1	TRBJ2-7	TGTGCCAGCACTCCCGGACAGGGCAAATACGAGCAGTACTTC	CASTPGQGKYEQYF
TRBV29-1	few	-	TRBJ2-7	TGCAGCGTCGAAAGGGGCCTCGGGGTGGGCGCCTACGAGCAGTACTTC	CSVERGLGVGAYEQYF
TRBV7-9	few	-	TRBJ1-1	TGTGCCAGCAGCTTAGGAGGACAGAATGAAGCTTTCTTT	CASSLGGQNEAFF
TRBV4-1	once	TRBD1	TRBJ1-5	TGCGCCAGCAGCCAAGGCGGGACAGGAGCTAGCAATCAGCCCCAGCATTTT	CASSQGGTGASNQPQHF
TRBV19	-	-	TRBJ2-1	TGTGCCAGTAGTTGGGCCTTGGCGGCCAATGAGCAGTTCTTC	CASSWALAANEQFF
TRBV13	-	TRBD1	TRBJ1-2	TGTGCCAGCAGCTTGGGGACAGGGGGCCCAATCTATGGCTACACCTTC	CASSLGTGGPIYGYTF
TRBV7-2	few	TRBD1	TRBJ2-7	TGTGCCAGCAGCTCCGGCGGGTGGACAGGGGTCTACGAGCAGTACTTC	CASSSGGWTGVYEQYF
TRBV19	-	-	TRBJ2-7	TGTGCCAGTAGTATAAGTCTCCGCTACGAGCAGTACTTC	CASSISLRYEQYF
TRBV9	-	TRBD1	TRBJ1-1	TGTGCCAGCAGCAGAGGACAGGGAAACACTGAAGCTTTCTTT	CASSRGQGNTEAFF